This T cell receptor (beta chain) emerged from a study of blood T cell repertoires in COVID-19. Germline V gene data show CDR1 as PRHDT and CDR2 as FYEKMQ (reference sequence). This CDR3 region has 14 residues. The V end lost 5 bases, the J end lost 4 bases, and 15 bases lay between the germline ends. In the original workflow: Amplified reference gene primers provided the basis for estimating nucleated cell counts. Generated by immunoSEQ multiplex PCR, the TCRdb table keeps only in-frame clones and is missing some. V, J and clone size are taken as reported in that table, and D and trimming were inferred from the DNA itself. The sample carries about 170,000 clones, approximately 87% recorded once.

V and J are TRBV13 and TRBJ2-7; D is perhaps TRBD2 (6 bases). This sequence originates from a man between 18 and 35 years old with active or convalescent COVID-19. Sequenced: peripheral blood. Here the CDR3 DNA reads TGTGCCAGCAGCCTGAGTCGGGAGTCTTACGAGCAGTACTTC. Amino acids: CASSLSRESYEQYF.